This T cell receptor beta chain was captured by sequencing in a study of T cells after yellow fever vaccination. Via MiXCR, TCRdb re-called the 5' RACE reads, giving one row per CDR3 protein. This table has about 150,000 distinct CDR3 sequences, about 6% appearing once. Per germline, CDR1 KGHDR and CDR2 SFDVKD. The ends lost 1 base at V and 0 bases at J; junction bases unmatched: 3. This CDR3 contains 16 residues. The receptor's source is a man between 18 and 29 years old who received the YFV17D yellow fever vaccine. V usage is TRBV24-1 and J usage is TRBJ2-3; 7 bases align to TRBD1. This specimen was CD4+ T cells sorted from PBMCs, taken on the day of the first yellow fever vaccination. CDR3 bases: TGTGCCACCAGTGATTTCCAGGGGGTAAGCACAGATACGCAGTATTTT. Translated, it gives CATSDFQGVSTDTQYF.